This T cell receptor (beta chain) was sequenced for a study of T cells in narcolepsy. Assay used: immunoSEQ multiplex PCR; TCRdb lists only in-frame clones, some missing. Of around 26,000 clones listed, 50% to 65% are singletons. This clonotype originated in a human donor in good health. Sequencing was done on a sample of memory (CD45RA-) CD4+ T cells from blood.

CDR3 sequence (DNA): TGTGCCAGCAGTGAAGCGGCGGGAAGCAAAACCGGGGAGCTGTTTTTT. Protein sequence: CASSEAAGSKTGELFF. The chain uses TRBV2 and TRBJ2-2; TRBD2 might be the D (6 bases). The CDR3 runs to 16 residues. Between the trimmed V and J ends, which lost 0 bases and 5 bases, there was a span of 13 bases. Germline CDR1 SNHLY, CDR2 FYNNEI.